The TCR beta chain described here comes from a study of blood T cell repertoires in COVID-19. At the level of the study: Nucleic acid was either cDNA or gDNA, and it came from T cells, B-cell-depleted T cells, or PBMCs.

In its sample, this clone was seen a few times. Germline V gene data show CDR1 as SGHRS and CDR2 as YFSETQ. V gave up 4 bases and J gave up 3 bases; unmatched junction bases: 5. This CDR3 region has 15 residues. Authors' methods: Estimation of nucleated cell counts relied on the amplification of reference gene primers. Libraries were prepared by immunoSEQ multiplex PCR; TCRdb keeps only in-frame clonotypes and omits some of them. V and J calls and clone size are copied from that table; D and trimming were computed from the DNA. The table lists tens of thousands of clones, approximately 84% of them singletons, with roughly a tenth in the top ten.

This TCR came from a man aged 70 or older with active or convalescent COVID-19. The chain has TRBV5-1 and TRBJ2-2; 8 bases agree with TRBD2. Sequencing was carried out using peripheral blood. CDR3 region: CASSSSGRDTGELFF. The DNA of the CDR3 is TGCGCCAGCAGCAGCAGCGGGAGAGACACCGGGGAGCTGTTTTTT.